A single sample gave rise to the 24 T cell receptor beta chains below, sequenced in a study of OX40 agonist ivuxolimab in advanced cancers. Method: immunoSEQ multiplex PCR; TCRdb's copy keeps in-frame clones and lacks some. The sample has some 30,000 clones, 86% seen once. Sequencing used CD4+ or CD8+ T cells sorted from blood, obtained in a trial of the OX40 agonist ivuxolimab. All receptors derive from an adult with an advanced solid tumor such as melanoma, head and neck, liver or kidney cancer.

This rearrangement joins TRBV4-1 to TRBJ2-7; TRBD1 aligns across 11 bases. This CDR3 region has 15 residues. V lost 4 bases to trimming and J lost 3 bases; unmatched junction nucleotides: 5. Germline CDR1 and CDR2: MGHRA and YSYEKL. Written as DNA, the CDR3 is TGCGCCAGCAGCCCAGGGACAGGGGGGAACTACGAGCAGTACTTC. It codes for CASSPGTGGNYEQYF.

The rearrangement uses TRBV6-6 and TRBJ2-2; weak D call: TRBD1 (6 bases). V lost 2 bases to trimming and J lost 4 bases, with 11 bases between them. The length of the CDR3 is 15 residues. Germline V gene sequence: CDR1 MNHNY, CDR2 SVGAGI (reference sequence). CDR3 loop: CASSYPQGTTGELFF. The CDR3 DNA reads TGTGCCAGCAGTTACCCTCAGGGGACCACCGGGGAGCTGTTTTTT.

In its sample, this clone was seen once. This chain connects TRBV6-6 to TRBJ2-7, with D possibly being TRBD2 (6 bases). The V end lost 6 bases, the J end lost 5 bases, and 17 bases lay between the germline ends. The germline V gene has CDR1 MNHNY and CDR2 SVGAGI (reference sequence). This CDR3 comprises 14 residues. CDR3 residues: CASSEPGGNDEQYF. The CDR3 DNA is TGTGCCAGCAGCGAACCGGGCGGGAATGACGAGCAGTACTTC.

This chain joins TRBV11-3 and TRBJ2-2; TRBD2 matches at 9 bases. The junction had 5 bases not matched to a gene; V was cut back by 0 bases and J by 6 bases. The length of the CDR3 is 16 residues. Germline V gene lookup returns CDR1 SGHNT and CDR2 YENEEA. The CDR3 sequence is CASSLEGGRAAGELFF. The CDR3 DNA follows: TGTGCCAGCAGCTTAGAAGGCGGGAGGGCCGCCGGGGAGCTGTTTTTT.

This chain connects TRBV27 to TRBJ1-4; D is unresolved. This CDR3 has 11 residues. Germline V gene lookup returns CDR1 MNHEY and CDR2 SMNVEV (reference sequence). Trimming removed 9 bases from V and 4 bases from J, with 6 bases in between. For the CDR3, the DNA is TGTGCCAGGGAATTTAATGAAAAACTGTTTTTT. The encoded protein is CAREFNEKLFF.

This clone came up a few times. The chain combines TRBV6-5 with TRBJ2-5; 8 bases match TRBD2. The ends lost 6 bases at V and 2 bases at J; junction bases unmatched: 8. This CDR3 has 15 residues. The germline gives CDR1 MNHEY, CDR2 SVGAGI. Here the CDR3 reads CASSLIGTRQETQYF. For the CDR3, the DNA is TGTGCCAGCAGCCTCATAGGGACTAGACAAGAGACCCAGTACTTC.

The chain is built from TRBV7-9 and TRBJ2-5; TRBD1 matches at 10 bases. There are 15 residues in the CDR3. Per the germline V gene, CDR1 is SEHNR and CDR2 is FQNEAQ (reference sequence). With V trimmed by 1 base and J by 9 bases, 8 bases remained unmatched. CDR3 sequence reads: CASSLEGTGDRAQYF. In DNA, the CDR3 is TGTGCCAGCAGCTTAGAGGGGACAGGGGACCGGGCCCAGTACTTC. The whole variable domain, remainder taken from reference TRBV7-9 and TRBJ2-5, is DTGVSQNPRHKITKRGQNVTFRCDPISEHNRLYWYRQTLGQGPEFLTYFQNEAQLEKSRLLSDRFSAERPKGSFSTLEIQRTEQGDSAMYLCASSLEGTGDRAQYFGPGTRLLVL.

V and J are TRBV7-9 and TRBJ2-5; 9 bases fit TRBD2. The CDR3 covers 16 residues. Per the germline V gene, CDR1 is SEHNR and CDR2 is FQNEAQ (reference sequence). Trimming cost V 2 bases and J 1 base; bases outside gene matches: 5. The DNA for the CDR3 is TGTGCCAGCAGCTTACCTGCTAGCGGGGTCCAAGAGACCCAGTACTTC. Amino acid sequence: CASSLPASGVQETQYF.

As DNA, the CDR3 is TGTGCCAGCAGCTATGGGACTAGCGCCTACAATGAGCAGTTCTTC. Translated, it gives CASSYGTSAYNEQFF. The genes are TRBV11-2 and TRBJ2-1; TRBD2 matches 10 bases. Germline V gene sequence: CDR1 SGHAT, CDR2 FQNNGV. The CDR3 runs 15 residues. V dropped 4 bases and J dropped 2; count of bases not matched to a gene: 2.

V is TRBV5-6 and J is TRBJ1-2, with D possibly TRBD1 on 5 matching bases. This CDR3 has 14 residues. The V end lost 4 bases, the J end lost 4 bases, and 14 bases lay between the germline ends. The germline V gene has CDR1 SGHDT and CDR2 YYEEEE. This CDR3 is CASSRDGFLYGYTF. In DNA form, the CDR3 reads TGTGCCAGCAGCCGGGACGGATTCCTCTATGGCTACACCTTC.

This chain links TRBV7-9 with TRBJ2-5; perhaps TRBD2 as D (6 bases). Deletions cut 5 bases from V and 5 bases from J, with 15 bases between. This CDR3 region has 14 residues. Germline V gene data show CDR1 as SEHNR and CDR2 as FQNEAQ (reference sequence). CDR3 DNA: TGTGCCAGCAGCCCCCCTTGGGGGAGGGAGACCCAGTACTTC. It translates to CASSPPWGRETQYF.

This clone has a handful of counts. The chain has TRBV19 and TRBJ2-7; D may be TRBD2 (5 bases). V dropped 4 bases and J dropped 7 bases, with 14 bases sitting between them. This CDR3 comprises 13 residues. Germline lookup yields CDR1 LNHDA and CDR2 SQIVND (reference sequence). The CDR3 DNA follows: TGTGCCAGTAGTACCGGCCGGGGTTGGGAGCAGTACTTC. Residues: CASSTGRGWEQYF.

The chain is built from TRBV30 and TRBJ2-3; 12 nucleotides align to TRBD2. Germline values: CDR1 GTSNPN, CDR2 SVGIG (reference sequence). V shed 3 bases, J shed 2 bases, and the junction held 6 bases outside the gene matches. This CDR3 contains 16 residues. The CDR3 coding sequence is TGTGCCTGGAGATTAGGACTAGCGGGAACCACAGATACGCAGTATTTT. This sequence encodes CAWRLGLAGTTDTQYF.

This clone was counted a single time. This chain connects TRBV7-9 to TRBJ2-1, with 14 positions matching TRBD2. J was trimmed by 10 bases and V by 4 bases; bases with no gene match: 3. In germline, CDR1 is SEHNR, CDR2 FQNEAQ (reference sequence). This CDR3 is built from 14 residues. In nucleotides, the CDR3 is TGTGCCAGCAGCTCGGGACTAGCGGGAGAAGAGCAGTTCTTC. Its protein product is CASSSGLAGEEQFF.

The chain uses TRBV5-1 and TRBJ1-3; tentatively, D is TRBD1 (5 bases). This CDR3 contains 14 residues. Between the trimmed V and J ends, which lost 7 bases and 0 bases, there was a span of 11 bases. Germline CDR1 and CDR2: SGHRS and YFSETQ. The CDR3 loop reads CASADRDSGNTIYF. The CDR3 nucleotides read TGCGCCAGCGCAGACAGAGACTCTGGAAACACCATATATTTT. The entire variable domain, with the rest obtained from reference TRBV5-1 and TRBJ1-3, is as follows: KAGVTQTPRYLIKTRGQQVTLSCSPISGHRSVSWYQQTPGQGLQFLFEYFSETQRNKGNFPGRFSGRQFSNSRSEMNVSTLELGDSALYLCASADRDSGNTIYFGEGSWLTVV.

The chain has TRBV7-2 and TRBJ2-1, with 11 bases that match TRBD2. Germline values: CDR1 SGHTA, CDR2 FQGNSA. The CDR3 totals 16 residues. With V trimmed by 5 bases and J by 4 bases, 7 bases remained unmatched. Here the CDR3 DNA reads TGTGCCAGCAGCCCAAGGCTAGCGGGAGGTTACAATGAGCAGTTCTTC. Protein sequence: CASSPRLAGGYNEQFF.

This clone was seen once. This chain connects TRBV9 to TRBJ2-1; 10 bases fit TRBD2. The CDR3 extends over 16 amino acids. V lost 3 bases, J lost 6 bases, and 9 bases stayed unmatched. CDR1 and CDR2 (germline): SGDLS, YYNGEE. The CDR3 reads CASSDPGTSEANEQFF. CDR3 DNA: TGTGCCAGCAGCGACCCCGGGACTAGCGAGGCCAATGAGCAGTTCTTC.

CDR3 sequence reads: CASSQGQGDTEAFF. CDR3 nucleotides: TGCGCCAGCAGCCAAGGTCAGGGGGATACTGAAGCTTTCTTT. This chain connects TRBV4-1 to TRBJ1-1; TRBD1 matches 7 bases. The V gene's germline CDR1 is MGHRA and CDR2 YSYEKL. The V gene end was trimmed by 1 base and the J gene end by 5 bases; junction bases not matched to a gene: 4. CDR3 size: 14 residues.

The genes are TRBV14 and TRBJ2-7; 7 bases match TRBD1. Germline V gene data show CDR1 as SGHDN and CDR2 as FVKESK. J was trimmed by 3 bases and V by 5 bases; bases with no gene match: 4. This CDR3 comprises 13 residues. This CDR3 is CASSFGQVYEQYF. CDR3 in DNA: TGTGCCAGCAGCTTTGGACAGGTCTACGAGCAGTACTTC. Together with reference TRBV14 and TRBJ2-7, the CDR3 gives the full variable domain: EAGVTQFPSHSVIEKGQTVTLRCDPISGHDNLYWYRRVMGKEIKFLLHFVKESKQDESGMPNNRFLAERTGGTYSTLKVQPAELEDSGVYFCASSFGQVYEQYFGPGTRLTVT.

The chain couples TRBV9 to TRBJ2-1; 11 nucleotides match TRBD2. Germline V gives CDR1 SGDLS, CDR2 YYNGEE. This CDR3 contains 15 residues. Trimming removed 3 bases from V and 8 bases from J; junction bases left unmatched: 7. This CDR3 is CASSGRLAGIDEQFF. The CDR3 region has the DNA TGTGCCAGCAGCGGACGACTAGCGGGAATCGATGAGCAGTTCTTC.

This chain connects TRBV21-1 to TRBJ2-1; the table calls TRBD1, which could not be checked here. TRBV21-1 counts as a pseudogene. CDR3 length equals 19 residues. CDR3 loop: CASSSKCPDRVYSYNEQFF. The CDR3, as DNA: TGTGCCAGCAGCTCTAAATGCCCCGACAGGGTTTACTCCTACAATGAGCAGTTCTTC.

The V and J genes are TRBV4-2 and TRBJ1-2; TRBD1 agrees at 9 bases. The length of the CDR3 is 14 residues. With 4 bases clipped from V and 4 bases from J, the junction kept 4 bases outside the gene matches. In germline, CDR1 is LGHNA, CDR2 YNFKEQ. CDR3 nucleotide sequence: TGTGCCAGCAGCCCCGGACAGGGGTCCTATGGCTACACCTTC. Protein: CASSPGQGSYGYTF.

The sample holds a few counts of this clone. The rearrangement links TRBV28 to TRBJ2-5; D is unresolved. Trimming removed 5 bases at V and 5 bases at J, with 12 bases between. The length of the CDR3 is 13 residues. Germline lookup yields CDR1 MDHEN and CDR2 SYDVKM. DNA of the CDR3: TGTGCCAGCAGTCGCTTGTATCCCGAGACCCAGTACTTC. Its protein is CASSRLYPETQYF.

This sequence joins TRBV5-6 and TRBJ2-7; D unclear. Germline CDR1 SGHDT, CDR2 YYEEEE. V lost 1 base, J lost 0 bases, and 5 bases lay in between. This CDR3 has 13 amino acids. The DNA of the CDR3 is TGTGCCAGCAGCTTGCCCCCCTCCTACGAGCAGTACTTC. This sequence encodes CASSLPPSYEQYF.